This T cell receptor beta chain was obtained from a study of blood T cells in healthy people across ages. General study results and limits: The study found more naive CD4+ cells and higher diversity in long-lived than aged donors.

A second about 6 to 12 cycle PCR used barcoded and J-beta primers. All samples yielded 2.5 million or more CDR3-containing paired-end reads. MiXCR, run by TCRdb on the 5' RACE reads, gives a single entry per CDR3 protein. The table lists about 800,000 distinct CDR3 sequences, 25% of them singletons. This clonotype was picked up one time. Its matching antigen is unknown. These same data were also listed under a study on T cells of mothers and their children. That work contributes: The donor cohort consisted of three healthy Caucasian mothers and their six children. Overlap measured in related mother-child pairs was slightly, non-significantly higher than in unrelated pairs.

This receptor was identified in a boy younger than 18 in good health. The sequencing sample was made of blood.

The DNA for the CDR3 is TGTGCCAGTGAGAAGGGAGTTCACAATCAGCCCCAGCATTTT. The encoded protein is CASEKGVHNQPQHF. The chain joins TRBV19 to TRBJ1-5, with D uncertain. Between the trimmed V and J ends, which lost 8 bases and 3 bases, there was a span of 14 bases. This CDR3 contains 14 residues. CDR1 and CDR2 from the germline V gene are LNHDA and SQIVND (reference sequence).